Each of the 20 T cell receptor beta chains below was sequenced from the same sample in a study of T cells in Graves' hyperthyroidism and ophthalmopathy. RNA transcripts were the template for amplifying TCR beta CDR3 regions. The HTBI primer set was used in a first-round RT-PCR of the TCR CDR3. TCRdb reprocessed the multiplex PCR reads via MiXCR and lists one record per CDR3 protein. The sample lists 730,000 or so distinct CDR3 sequences, roughly 20% occurring once. Sequencing was performed on blood. These receptors all come from a woman between 45 and 60 years old with Graves' hyperthyroidism that later progressed to Graves' ophthalmopathy.

This clonotype was counted a few times. The V call is TRBV20-1, the J call TRBJ1-5, with 9 bases identical to TRBD1. CDR1 and CDR2 from the germline V gene are DFQATT and SNEGSKA (reference sequence). The CDR3 consists of 14 residues. V shed 5 bases, J shed 2 bases, and the junction held 4 bases outside the gene matches. The CDR3 here is CSAQTGGGNQPQHF. Here the CDR3 DNA reads TGCAGTGCTCAAACAGGGGGCGGCAATCAGCCCCAGCATTTT.

There are many counts of this clonotype. This chain connects TRBV20-1 to TRBJ2-1, with TRBD2 identical over 9 bases. The V gene end was trimmed by 5 bases and the J gene end by 5 bases; junction bases not matched to a gene: 7. The CDR3 runs 14 residues. Germline V gene data show CDR1 as DFQATT and CDR2 as SNEGSKA (reference sequence). The CDR3 loop reads CSAGQRGAHNEQFF. DNA for the CDR3: TGCAGTGCTGGCCAGCGGGGGGCCCACAATGAGCAGTTCTTC.

This clonotype was counted at least ten times. The chain recombines TRBV20-1 with TRBJ1-2; TRBD1 aligns across 10 bases. Losses at the gene ends were 6 bases for V and 5 bases for J; bases not matched to a gene: 3. CDR3 length: 12 residues. Germline CDR1 reads DFQATT; CDR2 reads SNEGSKA (reference sequence). CDR3 region: CSASDRGYGYTF. Here the CDR3 DNA reads TGCAGTGCCTCGGACAGGGGGTATGGCTACACCTTC.

This clonotype was recorded many times. The chain is built from TRBV27 and TRBJ2-3; D remains unclear. Germline V gene sequence: CDR1 MNHEY, CDR2 SMNVEV (reference sequence). The CDR3 runs to 13 residues. The V end lost 4 bases, the J end lost 2 bases, and 7 bases lay between the germline ends. The CDR3 reads CASSSQFTDTQYF. CDR3 coding DNA: TGTGCCAGCAGTTCCCAATTCACAGATACGCAGTATTTT.

The table lists this clonotype with a few counts. The V and J genes are TRBV10-3 and TRBJ1-4; 7 nucleotides line up with TRBD1. V lost 10 bases to trimming and J lost 3 bases; unmatched junction nucleotides: 11. The CDR3 has 15 amino acids. In germline, CDR1 is ENHRY, CDR2 SYGVKD. The CDR3 DNA reads as TGTGCCACTCGGAACCGGGACAGCTCTAATGAAAAACTGTTTTTT. This gives the protein CATRNRDSSNEKLFF.

This clonotype showed up just a few times. The rearrangement joins TRBV29-1 to TRBJ2-1; weak D call: TRBD2 (5 bases). Germline CDR1 is SQVTM and CDR2 is ANQGSEA. The V gene lost 4 bases and the J gene lost 0 bases, with 10 bases spanning the gap. CDR3 length: 14 residues. The CDR3 DNA sequence: TGCAGCGTTGTACTGGGGAGCTCCTACAATGAGCAGTTCTTC. It translates to CSVVLGSSYNEQFF.

As DNA, the CDR3 is TGTGCCAGCAGCGGACCCCCGGGACGGTGGAACACTGAAGCTTTCTTT. As protein: CASSGPPGRWNTEAFF. V gene TRBV6-1 combines with J gene TRBJ1-1; D perhaps matches TRBD1 (5 bases). V lost 6 bases and J 1 base, leaving 18 bases between the germline ends. CDR1 and CDR2 (germline): MNHNS, SASEGT. The CDR3 has 16 residues.

The rearrangement joins TRBV9 to TRBJ1-1, with 10 bases fitting TRBD1. Germline CDR1 and CDR2: SGDLS and YYNGEE. This CDR3 has 17 amino acids. The V gene end was trimmed by 4 bases and the J gene end by 0 bases; junction bases not matched to a gene: 9. The CDR3 region is CASSPGTGVPLNTEAFF. The DNA of the CDR3 is TGTGCCAGCAGCCCCGGGACAGGGGTCCCTCTGAACACTGAAGCTTTCTTT.

The CDR3 protein is CASSSTSGGAVGETQYF. The CDR3 nucleotides read TGCGCCAGCAGCTCGACTAGCGGGGGGGCCGTTGGAGAGACCCAGTACTTC. V gene TRBV5-1 combines with J gene TRBJ2-5, with TRBD2 matching 14 bases. Germline V gene data show CDR1 as SGHRS and CDR2 as YFSETQ. Trimming cost V 3 bases and J 4 bases; bases outside gene matches: 8. The CDR3 spans 17 residues.

This sequence joins TRBV20-1 and TRBJ1-1, with D possibly being TRBD1 (5 bases). The V end lost 3 bases, the J end lost 2 bases, and 13 bases lay between the germline ends. The CDR3 runs 14 residues. The germline V gene encodes CDR1 DFQATT and CDR2 SNEGSKA (reference sequence). The CDR3 region has the DNA TGCAGTGCTAGGATAGTCGACAGAAACACTGAAGCTTTCTTT. It is translated as CSARIVDRNTEAFF.

The chain links TRBV6-4 to TRBJ1-5; possible D gene TRBD1, 5 bases. The V end lost 3 bases, the J end lost 6 bases, and 15 bases lay between the germline ends. The CDR3 has 15 amino acids. Looked up from germline, CDR1 is MRHNA and CDR2 is SNTAGT. CDR3 nucleotide sequence: TGTGCCAGCAGTGAGGTTGGGGGGGTGAGTCAGCCCCAGCATTTT. It translates to CASSEVGGVSQPQHF.

This clonotype was seen more than once but under ten times. The genes are TRBV2 and TRBJ1-1, with 8 bases that match TRBD1. The CDR3 totals 14 residues. Per the germline V gene, CDR1 is SNHLY and CDR2 is FYNNEI. Trimming cost V 3 bases and J 4 bases; bases outside gene matches: 4. In DNA, the CDR3 is TGTGCCAGCAGTGATCACAGGGGGAGCACTGAAGCTTTCTTT. Protein sequence: CASSDHRGSTEAFF. Looking up the rest from reference TRBV2 and TRBJ1-1 gives the full variable domain: EPEVTQTPSHQVTQMGQEVILRCVPISNHLYFYWYRQILGQKVEFLVSFYNNEISEKSEIFDDQFSVERPDGSNFTLKIRSTKLEDSAMYFCASSDHRGSTEAFFGQGTRLTVV.

This clonotype was observed a handful of times. The CDR3 coding sequence is TGCGCCAGCAGCGGTGGCAAGACAGGGACCAAAATGAACACTGAAGCTTTCTTT. As protein: CASSGGKTGTKMNTEAFF. The chain recombines TRBV5-1 with TRBJ1-1; 7 bases map to TRBD1. CDR1 and CDR2 from the germline V gene are SGHRS and YFSETQ. CDR3 length: 18 amino acids. V lost 4 bases and J lost 0; bases outside the gene matches: 15.

CDR3: CASSFGLAGNNEQFF. The CDR3 region has the DNA TGTGCCAGCAGCTTCGGACTAGCGGGGAACAATGAGCAGTTCTTC. This chain joins TRBV7-2 and TRBJ2-1; 12 nucleotides align to TRBD2. The CDR3 sequence is 15 residues long. V lost 3 bases, J lost 5 bases, and 2 bases stayed unmatched. Germline V gene data show CDR1 as SGHTA and CDR2 as FQGNSA.

This clonotype showed up just once. The rearrangement uses TRBV30 and TRBJ1-3; D is perhaps TRBD1 (6 bases). From germline, CDR1 is GTSNPN and CDR2 SVGIG (reference sequence). V lost 1 base, J lost 3 bases, and 13 bases lay in between. This CDR3 spans 15 amino acids. CDR3 in DNA: TGTGCCTGGAGTGGGTCAACAGGGTATGGAAACACCATATATTTT. Amino acids: CAWSGSTGYGNTIYF.

The sample holds many counts of this clonotype. The V call is TRBV29-1, the J call TRBJ1-2, with 7 bases lining up with TRBD1. This CDR3 is 13 amino acids long. The germline V gene encodes CDR1 SQVTM and CDR2 ANQGSEA. Trimming at V came to 6 bases and at J to 3 bases, leaving 7 bases not matched to a gene. The CDR3, as DNA: TGCAGCGTGGACAGGACAGGCGACTATGGCTACACCTTC. Protein product: CSVDRTGDYGYTF.

The sample holds many counts of this clonotype. DNA for the CDR3: TGTGCCAGCAGAGCCCCGGGTATGACAGGAGGTAGTTCACCCCTCCACTTT. Translation: CASRAPGMTGGSSPLHF. The rearrangement joins TRBV2 to TRBJ1-6; TRBD1 might be the D (6 bases). Trimming shortened V by 6 bases and J by 9 bases, and 24 bases separated the two germline ends. Germline CDR1 and CDR2: SNHLY and FYNNEI. There are 17 residues in the CDR3.

Ten or more counts support this clonotype. The chain has TRBV6-1 and TRBJ1-1; TRBD1 might be the D (5 bases). Trimming left V 1 base short and J 4 bases short, with 13 bases between. This CDR3 is built from 15 residues. Germline V gene data show CDR1 as MNHNS and CDR2 as SASEGT. Here the CDR3 DNA reads TGTGCCAGCAGTGAAGAGCACCAGGGAGGCACTGAAGCTTTCTTT. Its protein is CASSEEHQGGTEAFF.

This clonotype was counted a few times. The chain uses TRBV5-1 and TRBJ1-1; TRBD1 might be the D (6 bases). V lost 0 bases, J lost 4 bases, and 16 bases lay in between. In germline, CDR1 is SGHRS, CDR2 YFSETQ. There are 16 residues in the CDR3. For the CDR3, the DNA is TGCGCCAGCAGCTTGGCGGGGGGCTATTGGAGCACTGAAGCTTTCTTT. Translating gives CASSLAGGYWSTEAFF.

This clonotype was recorded at least ten times. V usage is TRBV7-2 and J usage is TRBJ2-3; 8 nucleotides align to TRBD2. Germline CDR1 reads SGHTA; CDR2 reads FQGNSA. The CDR3 has 17 amino acids. Germline trimming cut 2 bases from V and 0 bases from J; bases unmatched to any gene: 7. CDR3 protein: CASSLMGSGASTDTQYF. In DNA form, the CDR3 reads TGTGCCAGCAGCTTAATGGGTAGCGGGGCCAGCACAGATACGCAGTATTTT.